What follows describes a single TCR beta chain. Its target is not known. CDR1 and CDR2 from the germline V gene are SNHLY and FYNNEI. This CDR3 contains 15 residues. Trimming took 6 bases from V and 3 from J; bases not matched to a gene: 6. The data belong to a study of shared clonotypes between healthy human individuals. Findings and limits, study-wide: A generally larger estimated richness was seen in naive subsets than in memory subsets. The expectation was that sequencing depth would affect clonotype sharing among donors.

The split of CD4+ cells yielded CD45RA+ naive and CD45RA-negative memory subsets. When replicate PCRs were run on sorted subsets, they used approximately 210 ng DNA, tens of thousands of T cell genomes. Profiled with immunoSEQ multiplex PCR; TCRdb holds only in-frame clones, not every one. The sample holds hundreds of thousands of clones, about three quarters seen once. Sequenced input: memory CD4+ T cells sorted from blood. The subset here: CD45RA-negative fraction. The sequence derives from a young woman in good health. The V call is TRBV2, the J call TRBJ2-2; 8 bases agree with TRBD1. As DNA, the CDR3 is TGTGCCAGCAGAAGACAGGGGCCCTACACCGGGGAGCTGTTTTTT. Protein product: CASRRQGPYTGELFF.